This T cell receptor (beta chain) was found in a study of blood T cell repertoires in COVID-19. TCRdb's table, derived via immunoSEQ multiplex PCR, lists solely in-frame clones and lacks some. The sample includes 220,000 or so clones, around 81% seen only once; the top ten take roughly 3%. This clone showed up many times. The receptor was derived from a woman aged 25 to 39 who had recovered from COVID-19. Sequencing was done on a sample of peripheral blood.

This CDR3 reads CASSSRTSGTYEQYF. CDR3 sequence (DNA): TGTGCCAGCAGCTCTCGGACTAGCGGCACCTACGAGCAGTACTTC. V gene TRBV9 combines with J gene TRBJ2-7; 10 bases agree with TRBD2. V gave up 4 bases and J gave up 2 bases; unmatched junction bases: 6. Germline V lookup: CDR1 SGDLS, CDR2 YYNGEE. This CDR3 spans 15 amino acids.